One sample yielded the 19 T cell receptor beta chains listed below, sequenced in a study of blood T cells in healthy people across ages. Next came a second PCR, run for roughly 6 to 11 cycles, which used a sample-barcoded 5' primer along with a J-beta primer mix. TCRdb passed the 5' RACE reads through MiXCR, listing each CDR3 protein once. The sample lists about 970,000 distinct CDR3 sequences; approximately 50% were seen once. The sequenced material came from blood. The receptors originated from a woman in her sixties in good health.

The chain has TRBV20-1 and TRBJ2-7; 10 bases match TRBD2. Germline values: CDR1 DFQATT, CDR2 SNEGSKA (reference sequence). CDR3 length equals 16 residues. J lost 0 bases, V lost 6 bases, and 11 bases had no gene match. CDR3: CSAREHGTSASYEQYF. CDR3 coding DNA: TGCAGTGCACGCGAACACGGGACTAGCGCCTCCTACGAGCAGTACTTC.

The rearrangement uses TRBV29-1 and TRBJ1-1, with unresolved D. The V gene's germline CDR1 is SQVTM and CDR2 ANQGSEA. The CDR3 contains 12 residues. The ends were cut back, 5 bases at V and 5 bases at J, with 12 bases in the middle. CDR3 DNA sequence: TGCAGCGTTACGACCCTTAGGACTGAAGCTTTCTTT. This gives the protein CSVTTLRTEAFF. The full variable domain, rest sourced from reference TRBV29-1 and TRBJ1-1, is SAVISQKPSRDICQRGTSLTIQCQVDSQVTMMFWYRQQPGQSLTLIATANQGSEATYESGFVIDKFPISRPNLTFSTLTVSNMSPEDSSIYLCSVTTLRTEAFFGQGTRLTVV.

A word on this clonotype: Germline is not matched at one junction end, which may reflect a read error. J is TRBJ2-4 and V is TRBV7-2, with 8 bases aligning to TRBD1. The better agreement between TRBJ2-7 and the DNA end casts doubt on the J call. This CDR3 has 15 amino acids. The V gene's germline CDR1 is SGHTA and CDR2 FQGNSA. The CDR3 protein is CACSSLGQGSYEQYF. DNA for the CDR3: TGTGCCTGCAGCTCGCTCGGACAGGGAAGCTACGAGCAGTACTTC.

Worth noting for this clonotype: The germline gene is not matched at one end of the junction; a read error may be the cause. V gene TRBV5-1 combines with J gene TRBJ2-5; 11 nucleotides align to TRBD2. This CDR3 has 13 residues. Germline CDR1 and CDR2: SGHRS and YFSETQ. The DNA of the CDR3 is TGCGCCAGCAACTTGGGGACTAGCGGAATGCAGTACTTC. Translation gives CASNLGTSGMQYF.

Concerning this clonotype itself: An end of the junction does not agree with germline; a read error may underlie this. The chain employs TRBV4-1 and TRBJ2-7; no definite D call. The CDR3 spans 15 residues. CDR1 MGHRA and CDR2 YSYEKL come from the germline V gene. CDR3 in DNA: TGCGCCAGCAGCCAAGTTACGAGAATGGTATACGAGCAGAACTTC. As protein: CASSQVTRMVYEQNF.

This clonotype was counted only a few times. CDR3 protein: CSAFEDLAAYEQYF. For the CDR3, the DNA is TGCAGTGCTTTCGAGGACCTGGCAGCCTACGAGCAGTACTTC. The V and J genes are TRBV20-1 and TRBJ2-7; D call uncertain. Germline CDR1 reads DFQATT; CDR2 reads SNEGSKA (reference sequence). CDR3 length: 14 residues. V was trimmed by 5 bases and J by 2 bases, leaving 16 bases between them.

J is TRBJ2-6 and V is TRBV6-1; the match to TRBD1 covers 9 bases. Germline values: CDR1 MNHNS, CDR2 SASEGT. This CDR3 spans 17 amino acids. With V trimmed by 6 bases and J by 3 bases, 9 bases remained unmatched. The CDR3 protein is CASRQRQGVNGANVLTF. The DNA for the CDR3 is TGTGCCAGCAGACAAAGACAGGGGGTAAATGGGGCCAACGTCCTGACTTTC.

This clonotype has just one count. The chain combines TRBV3-1 with TRBJ2-7; possibly TRBD1 for D (6 bases). Germline lookup yields CDR1 LGHDT and CDR2 YNNKEL (reference sequence). The CDR3 is made up of 16 amino acids. Trimming removed 1 base at V and 10 bases at J, with 23 bases between. The CDR3 bases are TGTGCCAGCAGCCAAGTAACCTTAACAGGGCAAGAGGCCCAGTACTTC. Translating gives CASSQVTLTGQEAQYF.

The chain has TRBV12-3 or TRBV12-4 and TRBJ2-7; D not certain. This CDR3 contains 12 residues. The V gene lost 4 bases and the J gene lost 7 bases, with 11 bases spanning the gap. CDR3 in DNA: TGTGCCAGCAGTTCGAAGATCGGGGAGCAGTACTTC. Amino acids: CASSSKIGEQYF.

This clonotype was detected ten times or more. The rearrangement uses TRBV4-1 and TRBJ1-2, with 9 bases fitting TRBD1. Losses at the gene ends were 4 bases for V and 8 bases for J; bases not matched to a gene: 8. Germline CDR1 and CDR2: MGHRA and YSYEKL. The CDR3 extends over 14 amino acids. The CDR3: CASSPKTGGTGYTF. The CDR3 nucleotides read TGCGCCAGCAGCCCAAAAACAGGGGGCACAGGCTACACCTTC.

This clonotype has only a few counts. The chain carries TRBV7-2 and TRBJ1-2, with TRBD1 as a possible D gene (6 bases). The V end was cut by 0 bases, the J end by 3 bases, with 8 bases between. CDR1 SGHTA and CDR2 FQGNSA come from the germline V gene. The CDR3 sequence is 14 residues long. The CDR3 nucleotides read TGTGCCAGCAGCTTAGCAGGGGGGTACTATGGCTACACCTTC. The encoded protein is CASSLAGGYYGYTF.

The V and J genes are TRBV29-1 and TRBJ1-5; D is unclear. The CDR3 is made up of 14 amino acids. V was shortened by 2 bases and J by 0 bases, with 8 bases between the two germline ends. CDR1 and CDR2 (germline): SQVTM, ANQGSEA. The CDR3 region has the DNA TGCAGCGTTGAACCATTATATAGCAATCAGCCCCAGCATTTT. It translates to CSVEPLYSNQPQHF.

The chain carries TRBV6-2 or TRBV6-3 and TRBJ2-5; either TRBD1 or TRBD2 may fit D (6 bases each). The V gene lost 6 bases and the J gene lost 11 bases, with 19 bases spanning the gap. CDR1 and CDR2 from the germline V gene are MNHEY and SVGEGT. The CDR3 sequence is 13 residues long. In DNA, the CDR3 is TGTGCCAGCAGCCGGGACACGACGGGGGAGCAGTACTTC. Its protein is CASSRDTTGEQYF.

The chain recombines TRBV7-9 with TRBJ2-3; 7 bases agree with TRBD1. Germline V gives CDR1 SEHNR, CDR2 FQNEAQ (reference sequence). The CDR3 is 15 residues long. The junction had 11 bases not matched to a gene; V was cut back by 4 bases and J by 7 bases. The chain's CDR3 is CASSSDRTRRNTQYF. The CDR3, as DNA: TGTGCCAGCAGCTCGGACAGGACGAGACGGAATACGCAGTATTTT.

A few counts support this clonotype. The chain uses TRBV6-1 and TRBJ1-6; a possible D gene is TRBD1 (5 bases). This CDR3 spans 18 amino acids. Germline V gene lookup returns CDR1 MNHNS and CDR2 SASEGT. Trimming pared 3 bases from V and 2 bases from J, leaving 17 bases between. The CDR3 region is CASSDYGARITYNSPLHF. The DNA of the CDR3 is TGTGCCAGCAGTGATTATGGGGCACGGATTACCTATAATTCACCCCTCCACTTT.

The chain couples TRBV2 to TRBJ1-5; no firm D call. Between the trimmed V and J ends, which lost 4 bases and 5 bases, there was a span of 12 bases. CDR3 length: 14 residues. Germline CDR1 is SNHLY and CDR2 is FYNNEI. The CDR3 region is CASSVDGVDQPQHF. The CDR3 DNA reads as TGTGCCAGCAGTGTCGATGGAGTTGATCAGCCCCAGCATTTT.

The rearrangement uses TRBV27 and TRBJ2-5; 7 bases are a match to TRBD1. The better agreement between TRBJ2-7 and the DNA end casts doubt on the J call. The length of the CDR3 is 13 residues. Germline V CDR1 and CDR2: MNHEY, SMNVEV (reference sequence). The CDR3 here is CASSPMTGYEQYF. For the CDR3, the DNA is TGTGCCAGCAGTCCTATGACAGGGTACGAGCAGTACTTC.

The rearrangement uses TRBV9 and TRBJ2-5; the match to TRBD2 covers 7 bases. Germline V gene sequence: CDR1 SGDLS, CDR2 YYNGEE. V was clipped by 1 base and J by 10 bases; unmatched bases: 4. The CDR3 has 12 amino acids. In DNA, the CDR3 is TGTGCCAGCAGCGTAAACGGCGGGGGCCAGTACTTC. Translating it yields CASSVNGGGQYF.

The V call is TRBV7-9, the J call TRBJ2-1; D is unclear. The V end was cut by 1 base, the J end by 7 bases, with 20 bases between. The CDR3 consists of 17 residues. Germline values: CDR1 SEHNR, CDR2 FQNEAQ (reference sequence). The CDR3 spells CASSLGLQRRVGNEQFF. The DNA for the CDR3 is TGTGCCAGCAGCTTAGGGTTGCAGCGACGAGTGGGTAATGAGCAGTTCTTC.